The 16 T cell receptor beta chains given below trace back to one sample, sequenced in a study of T cell responses to AZD1222 COVID-19 vaccine. Assay used: immunoSEQ multiplex PCR; TCRdb lists only in-frame clones, some missing. Here the sample spans about 55,000 clones, nearly 90% being singletons. The sample was peripheral blood, taken on day 0 of AZD1222 vaccination. The receptors were sampled from an adult in good health.

V gene TRBV5-4 combines with J gene TRBJ2-4; TRBD2 matches at 16 bases. J gave up 3 bases and V 4 bases, and 10 bases lay outside the gene matches. This CDR3 region has 19 residues. The germline V gene encodes CDR1 SGHNT and CDR2 YYREEE (reference sequence). CDR3 nucleotides: TGTGCCAGCAGCCCGCTGGGACTAGCGGGGGGGCAGGACAAAAACATTCAGTACTTC. Its translation is CASSPLGLAGGQDKNIQYF. The complete variable domain, with remaining parts taken from reference TRBV5-4 and TRBJ2-4, reads ETGVTQSPTHLIKTRGQQVTLRCSSQSGHNTVSWYQQALGQGPQFIFQYYREEENGRGNFPPRFSGLQFPNYSSELNVNALELDDSALYLCASSPLGLAGGQDKNIQYFGAGTRLSVL.

The rearrangement uses TRBV14 and TRBJ2-7; tentative D call: TRBD1 (7 bases). Trimming pared 1 base from V and 2 bases from J, leaving 12 bases between. This CDR3 comprises 15 residues. Germline CDR1 SGHDN, CDR2 FVKESK. Here the CDR3 DNA reads TGTGCCAGCAGCCAAGGCGGGACAGTGGCCTACGAGCAGTACTTC. Translated, it gives CASSQGGTVAYEQYF. Looking up the rest from reference TRBV14 and TRBJ2-7 gives the full variable domain: EAGVTQFPSHSVIEKGQTVTLRCDPISGHDNLYWYRRVMGKEIKFLLHFVKESKQDESGMPNNRFLAERTGGTYSTLKVQPAELEDSGVYFCASSQGGTVAYEQYFGPGTRLTVT.

This chain uses TRBV23-1 with TRBJ1-5; D perhaps matches TRBD1 (5 bases). TRBV23-1 is classed as an ORF, of uncertain function. Trimming removed 0 bases from V and 6 bases from J, with 15 bases in between. The CDR3 is 16 residues long. CDR3 protein: CASSQSGGEGPQPQHF. In DNA, the CDR3 is TGCGCCAGCAGTCAATCGGGGGGGGAGGGCCCTCAGCCCCAGCATTTT.

This chain connects TRBV3-1 (or the pseudogene TRBV3-2) to TRBJ2-1; 9 bases are a match to TRBD1. The CDR3 spans 15 residues. Germline V gene data show CDR1 as LGHDT and CDR2 as YNNKEL (reference sequence). V lost 1 base and J lost 7; bases outside the gene matches: 5. As DNA, the CDR3 is TGTGCCAGCAGCCAAGGGACAGGGGTTGGGAATGAGCAGTTCTTC. Translated: CASSQGTGVGNEQFF.

This clone was counted only a few times. The chain recombines TRBV7-2 with TRBJ2-1; no clear D. The V gene lost 2 bases and the J gene lost 6 bases, with 14 bases spanning the gap. This CDR3 comprises 15 residues. CDR1 is SGHTA and CDR2 is FQGNSA in the germline V gene. CDR3 sequence: CASSLRPGASNEQFF. Written as DNA, the CDR3 is TGTGCCAGCAGCTTAAGACCGGGCGCTAGCAATGAGCAGTTCTTC.

CDR3 amino acids: CASSVLAGAVSDTQYF. CDR3 in DNA: TGTGCCAGTAGTGTACTAGCGGGGGCTGTGTCAGATACGCAGTATTTT. V and J are TRBV19 and TRBJ2-3; TRBD2 matches 11 bases. CDR3 length equals 16 residues. Germline V gene lookup returns CDR1 LNHDA and CDR2 SQIVND (reference sequence). V shed 5 bases and J 4 bases; nucleotides not matched to a gene: 8.

The gene calls are TRBV6-6 and TRBJ1-5; D not certain. Trimming removed 6 bases at V and 2 bases at J, with 17 bases between. Germline lookup yields CDR1 MNHNY and CDR2 SVGAGI (reference sequence). The CDR3 has 16 amino acids. The CDR3 here is CASSWERVQGNQPQHF. CDR3 coding DNA: TGTGCCAGCAGCTGGGAAAGGGTCCAAGGCAATCAGCCCCAGCATTTT.

The CDR3 protein is CASSLGTGLTYEQYF. The CDR3 DNA reads TGTGCCAGCAGCTTAGGCACAGGGTTAACGTACGAGCAGTACTTC. This rearrangement joins TRBV11-2 to TRBJ2-7, with D possibly TRBD1 on 6 matching bases. Germline V gene sequence: CDR1 SGHAT, CDR2 FQNNGV. V was trimmed by 1 base and J by 4 bases, leaving 14 bases between them. This CDR3 comprises 15 residues.

V is TRBV5-8 and J is TRBJ1-3; D gene ambiguous. CDR1 and CDR2 from the germline V gene are SGHTS and YDEGEE. There are 15 residues in the CDR3. Deletions cut 1 base from V and 0 bases from J, with 8 bases between. The CDR3 loop reads CASSLQLNSGNTIYF. The DNA for the CDR3 is TGTGCCAGCAGCTTGCAGCTGAACTCTGGAAACACCATATATTTT.

This rearrangement joins TRBV10-3 to TRBJ1-3; D not certain. The germline V and J ends were trimmed by 3 bases and 4 bases, with 10 bases remaining between them. This CDR3 comprises 14 residues. CDR1 is ENHRY and CDR2 is SYGVKD in the germline V gene. CDR3 bases: TGTGCCATCAGTGATGGGGTCTCCGGAAACACCATATATTTT. It encodes CAISDGVSGNTIYF.

The rearrangement uses TRBV30 and TRBJ2-7; 9 nucleotides align to TRBD2. There are 13 residues in the CDR3. Germline V CDR1 and CDR2: GTSNPN, SVGIG (reference sequence). V gave up 3 bases and J gave up 5 bases; unmatched junction bases: 5. CDR3 sequence (DNA): TGTGCCTGGAGGCGGGGGGGTCAGCACGAGCAGTACTTC. As protein: CAWRRGGQHEQYF.

This CDR3 reads CASTQGSGIYNEQFF. CDR3 sequence (DNA): TGTGCCAGCACTCAAGGATCCGGGATCTACAATGAGCAGTTCTTC. The chain combines TRBV6-5 with TRBJ2-1; tentatively, D is TRBD2 (5 bases). In germline, CDR1 is MNHEY, CDR2 SVGAGI. This CDR3 is 15 amino acids long. Trimming took off 7 bases at V and 3 bases at J, with 16 bases between the two ends.

This clone has only a few counts. This CDR3 is CASSDGTRETQYF. CDR3 nucleotides: TGTGCCAGCAGTGACGGGACAAGAGAGACCCAGTACTTC. V is TRBV25-1 and J is TRBJ2-5; TRBD1 might be the D (6 bases). Trimming took 3 bases from V and 4 from J, leaving 9 bases between them. CDR3 length equals 13 residues. From germline, CDR1 is MGHDK and CDR2 SYGVNS.

This clone occurred a few times. V usage is TRBV10-2 and J usage is TRBJ2-7; possibly TRBD1 or TRBD2 for D (7 bases each). This CDR3 spans 12 amino acids. Looked up from germline, CDR1 is WSHSY and CDR2 is SAAADI. V was cut by 7 bases and J by 10 bases, with 17 bases left in between. The CDR3 region is CASTEGGDRQYF. The CDR3 DNA follows: TGCGCCAGCACCGAGGGGGGGGACAGACAGTACTTC.

This chain joins TRBV6-6 and TRBJ2-1, with 10 bases fitting TRBD1. This CDR3 comprises 14 residues. Germline CDR1 and CDR2: MNHNY and SVGAGI (reference sequence). The J segment lost 8 bases and the V segment lost 11 bases, leaving 12 bases of the junction unmatched. The CDR3 protein is CAVRTGGLSDEQFF. The CDR3 nucleotides read TGTGCCGTACGGACAGGGGGTTTGTCAGATGAGCAGTTCTTC.

The J gene is TRBJ1-4, the V gene TRBV7-9; D perhaps matches TRBD1 (5 bases). Germline values: CDR1 SEHNR, CDR2 FQNEAQ (reference sequence). The CDR3 spans 14 residues. Trimming cost V 3 bases and J 8 bases, with 13 bases left between them. CDR3 bases: TGTGCCAGCAGCTTCCAGGGTGATTCGGAAAAACTGTTTTTT. This sequence encodes CASSFQGDSEKLFF.